This T cell receptor beta chain was retrieved from a study of identical twins. Study-level findings and limits: Monozygotic twin pairs showed more out-of-frame TCR alpha sharing than models estimated. Memory repertoires lacked the insertion deficit that abundant cord blood beta clonotypes showed.

TCRdb itself ran the 5' RACE reads through MiXCR, one entry per CDR3 protein. This repertoire shows some 460,000 distinct CDR3 sequences, approximately 15% found once; its top ten account for 0.4% to 0.55%. As for this clonotype: As yet, its antigen is unknown.

Germline V gene data show CDR1 as SGDLS and CDR2 as YYNGEE. Trimming at V came to 0 bases and at J to 4 bases, leaving 5 bases not matched to a gene. The CDR3 spans 15 residues. These same records also appear under a second study, on yellow fever vaccine responses in identical twins. That paper states: Twins' vaccine T cell response reportedly gave the appearance of partial convergence and partial personalization.

This TCR was recovered from a woman between 18 and 29 years old in good health. The chain couples TRBV9 to TRBJ2-7, with 9 bases aligning to TRBD2. Sequencing input: CD4+ T cells sorted from blood. CDR3 protein: CASSVGAGGIYEQYF. In DNA form, the CDR3 reads TGTGCCAGCAGCGTAGGAGCGGGGGGAATTTACGAGCAGTACTTC.